The TCR beta chain described here comes from a study of cytomegalovirus exposure and HLA in healthy donors. Findings and limits, study-wide: Earlier findings revealed that most TCR beta V segments proved productive either about 87% or about 30% of the time.

Donors were ostensibly healthy at sampling, although undocumented immune exposures were probable. PCR involved 60 Vbeta and 13 Jbeta primers. Profiled with immunoSEQ multiplex PCR; TCRdb holds only in-frame clones, not every one. In the table there are more than 95,000 clones, under 85% of which are singletons. Germline V gene sequence: CDR1 SQVTM, CDR2 ANQGSEA. Deletions cut 4 bases from V and 2 bases from J, with 12 bases between. The CDR3 consists of 13 residues. In the case of this clone: Its cognate antigen is unknown.

The V call is TRBV29-1, the J call TRBJ2-7, with a possible D match to TRBD1 (6 bases). The sample comprised PBMCs. The sequence was collected from a man in his forties in good health and CMV-seronegative. CDR3 residues: CSVGSRGPYEQYF. The CDR3 bases are TGCAGCGTTGGGTCCAGGGGCCCCTACGAGCAGTACTTC.